This is a list of T cell receptor beta chains from one sample in a study of shared T cell receptors in the human thymus. TCRdb's copy holds only in-frame clones and misses some; the assay was immunoSEQ multiplex PCR. The sample contains some 640,000 clones, approximately 87% of which appear only once. Another study also made use of these data, one on human thymus T cells.

Specimen: thymocytes. All receptors come from a boy younger than two with a congenital heart defect. The CDR3 runs from the conserved cysteine through the conserved F or W. A D gene is named only where the DNA matches it firmly. Clone size, where shown, is once, few, many, or a class for clones that have expanded.

D gene	J gene	V gene	clone size	CDR3 DNA	CDR3 protein
-	TRBJ2-7	TRBV21-1	-	TGTGCCAGCAGCCCCACAGGGCACTCCTACGAGCAGTACTTC	CASSPTGHSYEQYF
TRBD1	TRBJ1-4	TRBV6-1	-	TGTGCCAGCAGTGGGGGACAGGGAGATTACGTAGGTAATGAAAAACTGTTTTTT	CASSGGQGDYVGNEKLFF
-	TRBJ1-1	TRBV5-5	-	TGTGCCAGCAGCTTGGAACAGAACACTGAAGCTTTCTTT	CASSLEQNTEAFF
-	TRBJ1-3	TRBV28	-	TGTGCCAGCAGTGCCACAGTGAGCTCTGGAAACACCATATATTTT	CASSATVSSGNTIYF
-	TRBJ2-5	TRBV14	-	TGTGCCAGCAGCCAACAGGGAAAAGAGACCCAGTACTTC	CASSQQGKETQYF
TRBD1	TRBJ1-6	TRBV28	-	TGTGCCAGCAGTTGGACAGGGGGCCAGGGCTCACCCCTCCACTTT	CASSWTGGQGSPLHF
-	TRBJ2-5	TRBV7-2	-	TGTGCCAGCAGCTCCTCCTGGCGGGGAAAAGAGACCCAGTACTTC	CASSSSWRGKETQYF
-	TRBJ2-2	TRBV10-1	-	TGCGCCAGCGGGGTAGCGACGGGCACCGGGGAGCTGTTTTTT	CASGVATGTGELFF
TRBD2	TRBJ2-3	TRBV5-1	-	TGCGCCAGCAGCTGGACTAGCGGGAGACCCACAGATACGCAGTATTTT	CASSWTSGRPTDTQYF
TRBD1	TRBJ2-3	TRBV10-1	-	TGCGCCAGCAGTGGGGGACAGGGGGCTGAGGGCACAGATACGCAGTATTTT	CASSGGQGAEGTDTQYF
-	TRBJ1-1	TRBV6-1	few	TGTGCCAGCAGACAGGATATGAACACTGAAGCTTTCTTT	CASRQDMNTEAFF
TRBD1	TRBJ1-2	TRBV4-1	-	TGCGCCAGCAGCCCGCGATCCACCGGGACAGCTAACTATGGCTACACCTTC	CASSPRSTGTANYGYTF
-	TRBJ2-7	TRBV28	-	TGTGCCAGCAGGGAAGAACAGGGCCCGGGGTACGAGCAGTACTTC	CASREEQGPGYEQYF
-	TRBJ1-1	TRBV10-3	once	TGTGCCATCAGCACTGAAGGGGTATCTGAAGCTTTCTTT	CAISTEGVSEAFF
TRBD1	TRBJ1-5	TRBV12-5	-	TGTGCTAGTGGTTTGGTGGGACAGGGGTTTTCCAATCAGCCCCAGCATTTT	CASGLVGQGFSNQPQHF
TRBD1	TRBJ2-7	TRBV5-6	-	TGTGCCAGCAGCGCTAAAGGGGGCCGGGCCTCCTACGAGCAGTACTTC	CASSAKGGRASYEQYF
-	TRBJ2-3	TRBV9	-	TGTGCCAGCAGCGCCGGGTGGCACACAGATACGCAGTATTTT	CASSAGWHTDTQYF
TRBD2	TRBJ2-7	TRBV27	-	TGTGCCAGCAGGCGCGGGAGCTCCTACGAGCAGTACTTC	CASRRGSSYEQYF
-	TRBJ1-2	TRBV6-1	-	TGTGCCAGCAGTGGGACAGAGTATGGCTACACCTTC	CASSGTEYGYTF
-	TRBJ1-1	TRBV28	-	TGTGCCAGCAGTCCGCCCGACGAGGGGACTGATCACACTGAAGCTTTCTTT	CASSPPDEGTDHTEAFF
-	TRBJ1-1	TRBV11-3	-	TGTGCCAGCAGCTTACGGGGGGTAAAGACTGAAGCTTTCTTT	CASSLRGVKTEAFF
TRBD1	TRBJ2-5	TRBV14	few	TGTGCCAGCAGCCAATCGAAACAGGGGTCCCCAGAGACCCAGTACTTC	CASSQSKQGSPETQYF